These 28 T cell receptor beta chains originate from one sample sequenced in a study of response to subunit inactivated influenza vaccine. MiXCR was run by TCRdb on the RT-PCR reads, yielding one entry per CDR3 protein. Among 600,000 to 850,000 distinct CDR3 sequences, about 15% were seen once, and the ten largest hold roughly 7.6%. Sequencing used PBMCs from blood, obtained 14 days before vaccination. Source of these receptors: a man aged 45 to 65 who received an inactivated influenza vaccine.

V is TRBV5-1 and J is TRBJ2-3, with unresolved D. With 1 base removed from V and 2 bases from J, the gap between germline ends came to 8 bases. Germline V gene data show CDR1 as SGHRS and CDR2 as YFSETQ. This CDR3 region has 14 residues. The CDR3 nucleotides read TGCGCCAGCAGCTTGTATAGCAACACAGATACGCAGTATTTT. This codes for CASSLYSNTDTQYF. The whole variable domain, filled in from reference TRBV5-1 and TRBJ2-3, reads KAGVTQTPRYLIKTRGQQVTLSCSPISGHRSVSWYQQTPGQGLQFLFEYFSETQRNKGNFPGRFSGRQFSNSRSEMNVSTLELGDSALYLCASSLYSNTDTQYFGPGTRLTVL.

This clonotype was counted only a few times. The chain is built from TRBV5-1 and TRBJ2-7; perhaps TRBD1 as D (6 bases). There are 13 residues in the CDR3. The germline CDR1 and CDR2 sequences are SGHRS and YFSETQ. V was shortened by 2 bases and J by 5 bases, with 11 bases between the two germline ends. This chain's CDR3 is CASSFWGQDEQYF. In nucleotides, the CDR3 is TGCGCCAGCAGCTTCTGGGGGCAGGACGAGCAGTACTTC. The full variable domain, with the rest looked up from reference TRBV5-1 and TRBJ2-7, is KAGVTQTPRYLIKTRGQQVTLSCSPISGHRSVSWYQQTPGQGLQFLFEYFSETQRNKGNFPGRFSGRQFSNSRSEMNVSTLELGDSALYLCASSFWGQDEQYFGPGTRLTVT.

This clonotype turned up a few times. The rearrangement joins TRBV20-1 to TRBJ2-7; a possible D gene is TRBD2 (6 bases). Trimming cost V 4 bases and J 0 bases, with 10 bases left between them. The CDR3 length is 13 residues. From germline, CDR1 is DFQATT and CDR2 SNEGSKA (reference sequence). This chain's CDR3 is CSAIGDSSYEQYF. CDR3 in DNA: TGCAGTGCTATAGGGGACTCCTCCTACGAGCAGTACTTC.

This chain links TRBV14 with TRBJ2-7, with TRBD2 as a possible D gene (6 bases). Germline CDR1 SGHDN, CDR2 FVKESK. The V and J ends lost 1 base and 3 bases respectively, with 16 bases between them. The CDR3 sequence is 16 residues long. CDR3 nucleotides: TGTGCCAGCAGCCAAGTTGGGGCAGGGACTCGCTACGAGCAGTACTTC. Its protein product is CASSQVGAGTRYEQYF. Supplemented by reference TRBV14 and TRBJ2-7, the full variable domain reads EAGVTQFPSHSVIEKGQTVTLRCDPISGHDNLYWYRRVMGKEIKFLLHFVKESKQDESGMPNNRFLAERTGGTYSTLKVQPAELEDSGVYFCASSQVGAGTRYEQYFGPGTRLTVT.

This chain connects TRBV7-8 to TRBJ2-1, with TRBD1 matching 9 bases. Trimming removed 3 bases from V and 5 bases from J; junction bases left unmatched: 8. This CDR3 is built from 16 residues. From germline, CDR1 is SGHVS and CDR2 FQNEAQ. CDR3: CASSFLTGGLNNEQFF. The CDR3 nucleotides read TGTGCCAGCAGCTTTTTGACAGGGGGTTTGAACAATGAGCAGTTCTTC.

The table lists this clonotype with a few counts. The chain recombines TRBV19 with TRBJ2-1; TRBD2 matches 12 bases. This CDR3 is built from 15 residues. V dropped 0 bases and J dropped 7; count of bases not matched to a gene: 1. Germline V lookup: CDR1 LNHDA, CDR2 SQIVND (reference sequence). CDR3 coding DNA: TGTGCCAGTAGTATAGATGGGACTAGCGGGAATGAGCAGTTCTTC. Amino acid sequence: CASSIDGTSGNEQFF.

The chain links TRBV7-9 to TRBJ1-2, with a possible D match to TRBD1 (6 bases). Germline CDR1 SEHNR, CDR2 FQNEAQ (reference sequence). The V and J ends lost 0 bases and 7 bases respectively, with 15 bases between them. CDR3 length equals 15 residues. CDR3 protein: CASSLAEVQGFGYTF. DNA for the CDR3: TGTGCCAGCAGCTTAGCTGAGGTTCAGGGGTTTGGCTACACCTTC.

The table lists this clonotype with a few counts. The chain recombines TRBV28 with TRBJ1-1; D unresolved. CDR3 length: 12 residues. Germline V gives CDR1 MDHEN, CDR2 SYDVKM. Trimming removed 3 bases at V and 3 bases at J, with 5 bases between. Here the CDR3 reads CASSFPDTEAFF. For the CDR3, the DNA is TGTGCCAGCAGTTTCCCTGACACTGAAGCTTTCTTT.

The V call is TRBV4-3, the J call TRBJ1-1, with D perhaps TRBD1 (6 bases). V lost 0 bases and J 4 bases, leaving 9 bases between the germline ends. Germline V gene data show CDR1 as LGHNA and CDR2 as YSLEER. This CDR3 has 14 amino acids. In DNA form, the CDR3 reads TGCGCCAGCAGCCAAGATAGAGGGGGCACTGAAGCTTTCTTT. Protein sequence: CASSQDRGGTEAFF.

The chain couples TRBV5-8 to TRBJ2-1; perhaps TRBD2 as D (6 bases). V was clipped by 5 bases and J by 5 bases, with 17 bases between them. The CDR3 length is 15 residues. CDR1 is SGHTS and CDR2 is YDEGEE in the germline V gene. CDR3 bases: TGTGCCAGCAGTCCAATGCAGGACTACAACAATGAGCAGTTCTTC. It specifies CASSPMQDYNNEQFF.

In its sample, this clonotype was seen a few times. The chain's CDR3 is CASSKDEGPGHYEQYF. For the CDR3, the DNA is TGTGCCAGCAGCAAAGACGAAGGACCGGGCCACTACGAGCAGTACTTC. This chain joins TRBV21-1 and TRBJ2-7; TRBD1, the D gene given by the table, was not confirmed from the DNA. TRBV21-1 is a pseudogene locus. This CDR3 spans 16 amino acids.

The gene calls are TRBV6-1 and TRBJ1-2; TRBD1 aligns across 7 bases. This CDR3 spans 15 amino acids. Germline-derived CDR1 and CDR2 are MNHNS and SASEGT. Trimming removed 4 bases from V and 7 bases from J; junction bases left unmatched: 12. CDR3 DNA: TGTGCCAGCAGTGGTCCGGGACAGCGTTCTGGTGGCTACACCTTC. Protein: CASSGPGQRSGGYTF.

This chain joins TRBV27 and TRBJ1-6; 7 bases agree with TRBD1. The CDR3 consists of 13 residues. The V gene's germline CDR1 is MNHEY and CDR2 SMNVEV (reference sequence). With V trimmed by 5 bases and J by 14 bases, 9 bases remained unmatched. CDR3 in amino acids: CASSPTGTKALHF. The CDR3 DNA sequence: TGTGCCAGCAGTCCGACAGGGACTAAGGCCCTCCACTTT.

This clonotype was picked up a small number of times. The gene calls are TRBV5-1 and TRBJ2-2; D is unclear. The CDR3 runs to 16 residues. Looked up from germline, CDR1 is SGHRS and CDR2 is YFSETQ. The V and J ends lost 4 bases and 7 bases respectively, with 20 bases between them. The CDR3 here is CASSNRPGSLSGELFF. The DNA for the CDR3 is TGCGCCAGCAGCAACCGTCCCGGGTCTCTCAGCGGGGAGCTGTTTTTT.

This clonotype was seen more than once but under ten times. CDR3 loop: CSAPVGLAFYEQYF. DNA of the CDR3: TGCAGCGCTCCGGTTGGACTAGCCTTCTACGAGCAGTACTTC. The chain employs TRBV20-1 and TRBJ2-7, with 8 bases that match TRBD2. The CDR3 contains 14 residues. Looked up from germline, CDR1 is DFQATT and CDR2 is SNEGSKA (reference sequence).

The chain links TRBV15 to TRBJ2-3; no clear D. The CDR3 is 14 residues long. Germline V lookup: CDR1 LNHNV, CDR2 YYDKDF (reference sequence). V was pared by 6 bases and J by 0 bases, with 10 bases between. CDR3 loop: CATSLGPSTDTQYF. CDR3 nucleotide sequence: TGTGCCACCAGTTTAGGGCCTAGCACAGATACGCAGTATTTT.

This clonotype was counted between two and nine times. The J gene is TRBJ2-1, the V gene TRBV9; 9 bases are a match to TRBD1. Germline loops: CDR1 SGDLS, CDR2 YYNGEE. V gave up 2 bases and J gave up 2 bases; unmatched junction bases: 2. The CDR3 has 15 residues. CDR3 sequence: CASSVTGGAYNEQFF. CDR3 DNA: TGTGCCAGCAGCGTGACAGGGGGGGCCTACAATGAGCAGTTCTTC.

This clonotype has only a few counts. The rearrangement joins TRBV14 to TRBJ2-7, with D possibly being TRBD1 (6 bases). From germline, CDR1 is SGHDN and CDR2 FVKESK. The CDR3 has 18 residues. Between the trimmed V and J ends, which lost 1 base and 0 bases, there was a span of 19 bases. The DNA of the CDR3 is TGTGCCAGCAGCCAAGCTCCCCCCGGGACAACTTACTCCTACGAGCAGTACTTC. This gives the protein CASSQAPPGTTYSYEQYF.

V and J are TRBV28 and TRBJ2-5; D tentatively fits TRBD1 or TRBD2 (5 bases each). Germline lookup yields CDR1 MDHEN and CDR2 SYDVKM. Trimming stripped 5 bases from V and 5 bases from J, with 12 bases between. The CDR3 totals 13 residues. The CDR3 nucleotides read TGTGCCAGCAGTCGGGGACCTCGGGAGACCCAGTACTTC. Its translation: CASSRGPRETQYF.

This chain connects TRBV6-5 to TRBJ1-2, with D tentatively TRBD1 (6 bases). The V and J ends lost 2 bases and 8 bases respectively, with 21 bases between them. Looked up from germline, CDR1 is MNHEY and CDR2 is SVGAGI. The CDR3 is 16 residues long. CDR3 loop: CASSYDSWGLKRGYTF. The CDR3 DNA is TGTGCCAGCAGTTACGACAGCTGGGGGCTGAAGAGAGGCTACACCTTC.

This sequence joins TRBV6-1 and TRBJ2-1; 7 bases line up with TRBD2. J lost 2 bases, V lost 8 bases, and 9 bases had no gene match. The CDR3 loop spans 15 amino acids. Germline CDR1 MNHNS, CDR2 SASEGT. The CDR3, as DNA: TGTGCCAGCGGCGCCGCTAGCGGAGCCTACAATGAGCAGTTCTTC. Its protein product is CASGAASGAYNEQFF.

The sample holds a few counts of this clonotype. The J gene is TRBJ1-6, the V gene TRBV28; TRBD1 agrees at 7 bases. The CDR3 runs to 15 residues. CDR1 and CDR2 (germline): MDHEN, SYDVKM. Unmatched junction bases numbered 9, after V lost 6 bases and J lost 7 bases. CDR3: CASSPPGQKNSPLHF. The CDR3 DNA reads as TGTGCCAGCAGCCCACCGGGACAGAAGAATTCACCCCTCCACTTT. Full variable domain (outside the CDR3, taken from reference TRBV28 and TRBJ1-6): DVKVTQSSRYLVKRTGEKVFLECVQDMDHENMFWYRQDPGLGLRLIYFSYDVKMKEKGDIPEGYSVSREKKERFSLILESASTNQTSMYLCASSPPGQKNSPLHFGNGTRLTVT.

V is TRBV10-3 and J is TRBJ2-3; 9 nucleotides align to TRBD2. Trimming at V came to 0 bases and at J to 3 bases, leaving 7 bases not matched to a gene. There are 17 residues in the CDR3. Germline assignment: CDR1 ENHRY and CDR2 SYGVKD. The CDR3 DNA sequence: TGTGCCATCAGTGAGTCGACGGGTAGCGGGGGAACAGATACGCAGTATTTT. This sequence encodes CAISESTGSGGTDTQYF.

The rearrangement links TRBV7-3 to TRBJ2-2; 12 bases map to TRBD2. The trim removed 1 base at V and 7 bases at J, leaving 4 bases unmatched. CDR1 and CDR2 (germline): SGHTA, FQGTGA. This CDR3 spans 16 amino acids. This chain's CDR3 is CASSLRLAGVGGELFF. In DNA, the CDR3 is TGTGCCAGCAGCTTAAGACTAGCGGGAGTTGGCGGGGAGCTGTTTTTT.

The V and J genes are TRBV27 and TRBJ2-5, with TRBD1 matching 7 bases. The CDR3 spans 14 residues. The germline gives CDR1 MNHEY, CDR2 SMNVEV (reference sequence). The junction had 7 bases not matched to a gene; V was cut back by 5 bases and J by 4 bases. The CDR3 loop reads CASSLGTAGETQYF. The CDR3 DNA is TGTGCCAGCAGTCTTGGGACAGCTGGAGAGACCCAGTACTTC.

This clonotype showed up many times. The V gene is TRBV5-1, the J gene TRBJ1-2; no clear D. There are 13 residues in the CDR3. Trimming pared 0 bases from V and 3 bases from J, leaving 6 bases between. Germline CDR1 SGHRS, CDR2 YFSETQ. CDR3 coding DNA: TGCGCCAGCAGCTTGGATGTGTACTATGGCTACACCTTC. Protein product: CASSLDVYYGYTF.

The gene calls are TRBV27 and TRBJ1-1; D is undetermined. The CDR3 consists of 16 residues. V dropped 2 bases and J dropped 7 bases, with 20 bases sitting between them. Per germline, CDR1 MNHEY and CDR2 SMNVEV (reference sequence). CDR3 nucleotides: TGTGCCAGCAGTTTACGATGGACCTTAGGGTCGGGTGAAGCTTTCTTT. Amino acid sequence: CASSLRWTLGSGEAFF.

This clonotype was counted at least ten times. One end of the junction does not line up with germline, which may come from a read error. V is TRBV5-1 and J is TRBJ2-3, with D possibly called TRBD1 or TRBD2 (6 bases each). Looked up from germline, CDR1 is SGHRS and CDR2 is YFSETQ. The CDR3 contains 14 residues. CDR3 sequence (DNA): TGTGCCAGCAGTTTAGGGCAGGGGAGGGATACGCAGTATTTT. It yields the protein CASSLGQGRDTQYF.